The rows below give T cell receptor beta chains drawn from one sample of a study of a mutant IDH1 vaccine in newly diagnosed glioma. Clones were read by immunoSEQ multiplex PCR, and TCRdb kept only the in-frame ones, dropping some. The sample comprises roughly 51,000 clones, around 80% of which are singletons, and approximately 8% rests with the top ten. What these receptors recognize is not known. This material consisted of PBMCs, taken from a glioma patient whose treatment included an IDH1 peptide vaccine. The receptors were sampled from a woman aged 35 to 49 with glioma. Some clones in this sample may be carry-over from other donors' samples. Each CDR3 is given with its conserved first and last residue. The order of the fields is J gene, V gene, clone size, D gene, CDR3 DNA, CDR3 protein. D genes are given only for firm matches. Clone size, where shown, is once, few, many, or a class for clones that have expanded.

>TRBJ2-5|TRBV4-1|.|.
TGCGCCAGCAGCCTGGAAGGCTTTCAAGAGACCCAGTACTTC
CASSLEGFQETQYF
>TRBJ2-1|TRBV9|.|.
TGTGCCAGCAGCGTAGGAACCTACGTCGAGCAGTTCTTC
CASSVGTYVEQFF
>TRBJ2-2|TRBV10-3|.|.
TGTGCCATCAGTGAGTCCCATAAGATCCGGTCCGGGGAGCTGTTTTTT
CAISESHKIRSGELFF
>TRBJ2-7|TRBV5-1|.|.
TGCGCCAGCAGCCCAGGGACACTGATCTCCTACGAGCAGTACTTC
CASSPGTLISYEQYF
>TRBJ1-2|TRBV19|.|.
TGTGCCAGTAGTCTCAATGCCGGGGAAATGGGCTATGGCTACACCTTC
CASSLNAGEMGYGYTF
>TRBJ1-4|TRBV18|.|.
TGTGCCAGCTCACTCAACAGAGGTGAAAAACTGTTTTTT
CASSLNRGEKLFF
>TRBJ2-5|TRBV21-1|.|.
TGTGCCAGCAATAATGAGGGGAAGGCCCAAGAGACCCAGTACTTC
CASNNEGKAQETQYF
>TRBJ1-1|TRBV7-9|once|.
TGTGCCAGCAGCGACCGAACCGGACGCCGATACACTGAAGCTTTCTTT
CASSDRTGRRYTEAFF
>TRBJ2-3|TRBV7-9|.|TRBD2
TGTGCCAGCAGCGGGACTAGCGGGGGGGATACGCAGTATTTT
CASSGTSGGDTQYF
>TRBJ2-2|TRBV5-6|once|TRBD1
TGTGCCAGCAGCTTGCAGGGGGCGGACACCGGGGAGCTGTTTTTT
CASSLQGADTGELFF
>TRBJ1-1|TRBV2|few|TRBD1
TGTGCCAGCAGTCCCGGGACAGGGCTTAGTGAAGCTTTCTTT
CASSPGTGLSEAFF
>TRBJ1-2|TRBV5-4|.|.
TGTGCCAGCAGCTTGGACGGCGGGGGCGCGGGTGGCTACACCTTC
CASSLDGGGAGGYTF
>TRBJ2-7|TRBV29-1|.|TRBD1
TGCAGCATCCTACGAGGGGGCCCCTCCTACGAGCAGTACTTC
CSILRGGPSYEQYF
>TRBJ1-5|TRBV5-5|few|.
TGTGCCAGCAGCGTATGGGGCGAGGGCAATCAGCCCCAGCATTTT
CASSVWGEGNQPQHF
>TRBJ1-6|TRBV7-2|once|.
TGTGCCAGCAGCTTAGGAGTGGGCTATAATTCACCCCTCCACTTT
CASSLGVGYNSPLHF
>TRBJ2-5|TRBV9|.|.
TGTGCCAGCAGCGTAGGGAGAGAGACCCAGTACTTC
CASSVGRETQYF
>TRBJ1-2|TRBV6-5|.|TRBD1
TGTGCCAGCAGTTACCTACAGGGGGGGAACTATGGCTACACCTTC
CASSYLQGGNYGYTF
>TRBJ2-1|TRBV14|.|.
TGTGCCAGCAGCCAGCAATCTCCCAGCTACAATGAGCAGTTCTTC
CASSQQSPSYNEQFF
>TRBJ1-2|TRBV20-1|.|.
TGCAGTGTCCGGTCGGGTCCTGGCTACACCTTC
CSVRSGPGYTF
>TRBJ1-2|TRBV1|.|.
TGCACCAGCAGCCCTTTTACAAACAGGGTTGGCTACACCTTC
CTSSPFTNRVGYTF